A selection of T cell receptor beta chains follows, all from one sample in a study of blood T cells in healthy people across ages. MiXCR, applied by TCRdb to the 5' RACE reads, yields one record per CDR3 protein. The data show around 1,000,000 distinct CDR3 sequences, around 25% seen once. The same data also went into a second study, on T cells of mothers and their children.

The source material was blood. The origin of the receptors is a girl aged 2 to 10 in good health. Both conserved end residues are trimmed from each CDR3. The order of the fields is V gene, CDR3 protein.

V gene: TRBV20-1
CDR3 protein: SASRAGSLQETQY

V gene: TRBV6-1
CDR3 protein: ASGSFSGDHTDTQY

V gene: TRBV3-1
CDR3 protein: ASSQDPGQSYGYT

V gene: TRBV29-1
CDR3 protein: SVGVTGGHL

V gene: TRBV10-3
CDR3 protein: TTRGSSGPVNQETQY

V gene: TRBV12-3/TRBV12-4
CDR3 protein: ASSLASGGDTQY

V gene: TRBV4-2
CDR3 protein: TSSQDPGQGGMNTEAF

V gene: TRBV7-2
CDR3 protein: ASRLETGGTEAF

V gene: TRBV13
CDR3 protein: ASSSSGGDNEQF

V gene: TRBV25-1
CDR3 protein: ASSQQGVNEQF

V gene: TRBV7-3
CDR3 protein: ASSPGLAGSGELF

V gene: TRBV7-9
CDR3 protein: ASSFETGVNEQF

V gene: TRBV13
CDR3 protein: ASSLGPQTLLEQY

V gene: TRBV20-1
CDR3 protein: SATLGMTQY

V gene: TRBV7-2
CDR3 protein: ASSRVRGTDEQY

V gene: TRBV12-3/TRBV12-4
CDR3 protein: ASSPDRPGANVLT

V gene: TRBV24-1
CDR3 protein: ATAGLDEQF

V gene: TRBV9
CDR3 protein: ASSRGDRDAATQY

V gene: TRBV4-1
CDR3 protein: ASRSRGELF

V gene: TRBV7-2
CDR3 protein: ASTTRWGDNGYT

V gene: TRBV4-2
CDR3 protein: ASSQVTGTMTPTQY

V gene: TRBV7-2
CDR3 protein: ASSDQAGAEAF

V gene: TRBV7-2
CDR3 protein: ASSRRDPTDTQY

V gene: TRBV11-2
CDR3 protein: ASSQAVHEQF